The entry that follows covers one T cell receptor beta chain sequence. This entry is derived from a study of blood T cell repertoires in COVID-19. Participants, roughly 18 to 90 years old, spanned 24 US areas. From germline, CDR1 is MNHEY and CDR2 SMNVEV (reference sequence). V gave up 5 bases and J gave up 5 bases; unmatched junction bases: 9. The CDR3 has 15 amino acids. The table came from immunoSEQ multiplex PCR; TCRdb's copy has only in-frame clones and leaves some out. The data hold fewer than 150,000 clones, with 75% to 90% observed a single time. The chain couples TRBV27 to TRBJ2-5, with 9 bases aligning to TRBD2. The sequenced sample was PBMCs or T cells enriched from blood (not recorded which). This sequence originates from a man aged 45-60 years in a cohort exposed to, infected with or recovered from COVID-19 (not recorded which). CDR3 sequence reads: CASSEAGGPLETQYF. The CDR3 DNA is TGTGCCAGCAGTGAGGCGGGAGGGCCGTTGGAGACCCAGTACTTC.